Described below is a single TCR beta chain sequence and its context. What it binds is not known. Caucasian adults living in Nashville, Tennessee, provided all samples. Germline assignment: CDR1 SGHTA and CDR2 FQGTGA. There are 14 residues in the CDR3. V lost 5 bases, J lost 5 bases, and 15 bases lay in between. This record comes from a study of shared clonotypes between healthy human individuals. Study-wide results and caveats: The study drew on few donors, limiting represented genetic and exposure-history diversity.

Authors' data handling: Filtering differed since immunoSEQ provided only junctions, with no quality scores. The protocol was immunoSEQ multiplex PCR, while the TCRdb copy is restricted to in-frame clones and leaves out a portion. D and trimming were read from the DNA, whereas the V and J calls and clone size are those reported in that table. This table has over 2 million clones, roughly 90% appearing once. The receptor comes from a man aged 18 to 29 in good health. Some clones in this sample may be carry-over from other donors' samples. This chain uses TRBV7-3 with TRBJ1-2, with D hard to call. The sequenced sample consisted of naive CD4+ T cells from PBMCs. Subset described: CD45RA+ positively selected. The CDR3 nucleotides are TGTGCCAGCAGCCCAGGACCGCAGCGATATGGCTACACCTTC. This sequence encodes CASSPGPQRYGYTF.